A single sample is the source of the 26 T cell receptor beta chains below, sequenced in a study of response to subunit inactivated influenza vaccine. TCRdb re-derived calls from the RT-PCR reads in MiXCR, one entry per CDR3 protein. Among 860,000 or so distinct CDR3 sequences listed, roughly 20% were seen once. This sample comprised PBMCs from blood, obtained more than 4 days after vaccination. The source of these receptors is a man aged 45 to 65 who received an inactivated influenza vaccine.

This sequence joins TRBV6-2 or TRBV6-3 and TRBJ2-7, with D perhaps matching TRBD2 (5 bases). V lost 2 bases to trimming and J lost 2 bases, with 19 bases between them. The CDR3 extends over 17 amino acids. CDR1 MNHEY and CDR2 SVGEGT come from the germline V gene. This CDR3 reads CASSYLTQDFSPYEQYF. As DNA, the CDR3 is TGTGCCAGCAGTTACCTGACCCAGGACTTTTCGCCCTACGAGCAGTACTTC.

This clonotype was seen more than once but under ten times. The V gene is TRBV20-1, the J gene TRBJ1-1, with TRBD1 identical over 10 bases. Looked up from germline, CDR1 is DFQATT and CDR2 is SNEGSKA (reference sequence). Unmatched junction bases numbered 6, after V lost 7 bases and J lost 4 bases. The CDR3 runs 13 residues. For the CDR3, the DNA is TGCAGTGTTATTGACAGGGGGCCCACTGAAGCTTTCTTT. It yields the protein CSVIDRGPTEAFF.

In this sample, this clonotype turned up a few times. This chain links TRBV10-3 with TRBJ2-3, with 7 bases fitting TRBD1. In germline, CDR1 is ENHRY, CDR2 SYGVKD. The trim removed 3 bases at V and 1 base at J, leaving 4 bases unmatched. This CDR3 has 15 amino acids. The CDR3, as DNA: TGTGCCATCAGTGAAACAGGGGACGGCACAGATACGCAGTATTTT. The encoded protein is CAISETGDGTDTQYF.

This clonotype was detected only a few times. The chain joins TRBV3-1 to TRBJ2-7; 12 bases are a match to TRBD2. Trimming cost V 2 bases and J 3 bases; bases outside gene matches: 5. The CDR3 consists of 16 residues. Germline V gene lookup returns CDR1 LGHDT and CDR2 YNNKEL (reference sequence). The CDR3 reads CASSQLAGGPGYEQYF. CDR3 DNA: TGTGCCAGCAGCCAACTAGCGGGGGGGCCGGGCTACGAGCAGTACTTC.

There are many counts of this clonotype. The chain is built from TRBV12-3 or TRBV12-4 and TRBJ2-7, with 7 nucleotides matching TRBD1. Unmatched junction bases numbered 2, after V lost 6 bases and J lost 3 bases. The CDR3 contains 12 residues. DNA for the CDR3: TGTGCCAGCAGCTGGGACAGCTACGAGCAGTACTTC. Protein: CASSWDSYEQYF.

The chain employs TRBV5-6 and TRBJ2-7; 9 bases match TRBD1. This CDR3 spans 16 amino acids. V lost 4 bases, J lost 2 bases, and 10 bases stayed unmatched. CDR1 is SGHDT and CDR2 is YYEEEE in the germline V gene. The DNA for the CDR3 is TGTGCCAGCAGCCTAACCGTGACAGGGGGGGCCTACGAGCAGTACTTC. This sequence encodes CASSLTVTGGAYEQYF.

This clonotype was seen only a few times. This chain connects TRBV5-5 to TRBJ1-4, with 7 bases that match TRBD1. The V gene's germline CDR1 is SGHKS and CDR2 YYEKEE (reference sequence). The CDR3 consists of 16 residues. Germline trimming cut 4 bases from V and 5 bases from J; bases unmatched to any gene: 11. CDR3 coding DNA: TGTGCCAGCAGCGAGACTGGGACAGAACCAAATGAAAAACTGTTTTTT. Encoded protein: CASSETGTEPNEKLFF.

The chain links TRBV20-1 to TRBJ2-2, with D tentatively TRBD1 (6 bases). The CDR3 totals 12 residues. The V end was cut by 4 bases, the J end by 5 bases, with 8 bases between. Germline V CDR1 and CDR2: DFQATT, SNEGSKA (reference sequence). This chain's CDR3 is CSATRGTGELFF. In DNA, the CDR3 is TGCAGTGCTACCAGGGGTACCGGGGAGCTGTTTTTT.

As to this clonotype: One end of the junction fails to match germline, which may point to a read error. CDR3: CSGRIRDRDYEQYF. The CDR3 DNA is TGCAGTGGTAGAATCCGGGACAGGGACTACGAGCAGTACTTC. The chain carries TRBV20-1 and TRBJ2-7; 9 bases match TRBD1. Germline loops: CDR1 DFQATT, CDR2 SNEGSKA (reference sequence). The CDR3 contains 14 residues.

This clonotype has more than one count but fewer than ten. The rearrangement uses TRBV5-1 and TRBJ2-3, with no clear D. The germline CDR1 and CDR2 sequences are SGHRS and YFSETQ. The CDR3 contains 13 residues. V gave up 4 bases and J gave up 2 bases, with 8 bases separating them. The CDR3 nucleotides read TGCGCCAGCAGCGCACGTACCACAGATACGCAGTATTTT. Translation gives CASSARTTDTQYF.

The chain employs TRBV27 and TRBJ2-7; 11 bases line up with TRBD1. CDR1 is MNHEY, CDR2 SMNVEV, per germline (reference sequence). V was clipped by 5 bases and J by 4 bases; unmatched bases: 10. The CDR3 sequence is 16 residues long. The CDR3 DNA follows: TGTGCCAGCAGTCCAGTCGGACAGGGGGCTAGGTACGAGCAGTACTTC. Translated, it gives CASSPVGQGARYEQYF.

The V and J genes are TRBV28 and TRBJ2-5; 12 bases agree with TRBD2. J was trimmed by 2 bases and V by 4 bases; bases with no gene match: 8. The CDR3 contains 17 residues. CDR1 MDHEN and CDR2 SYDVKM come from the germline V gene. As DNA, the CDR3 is TGTGCCAGCAGTTCCTGGACTAGCGGGGAAGCTCAAGAGACCCAGTACTTC. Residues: CASSSWTSGEAQETQYF.

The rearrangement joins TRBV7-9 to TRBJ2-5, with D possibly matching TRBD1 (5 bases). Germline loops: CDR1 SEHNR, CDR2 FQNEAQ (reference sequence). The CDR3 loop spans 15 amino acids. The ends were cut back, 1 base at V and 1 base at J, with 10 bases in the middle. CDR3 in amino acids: CASSLGYRTQETQYF. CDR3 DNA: TGTGCCAGCAGCTTAGGATACAGGACCCAAGAGACCCAGTACTTC. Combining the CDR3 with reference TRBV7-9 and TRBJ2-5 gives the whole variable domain DTGVSQNPRHKITKRGQNVTFRCDPISEHNRLYWYRQTLGQGPEFLTYFQNEAQLEKSRLLSDRFSAERPKGSFSTLEIQRTEQGDSAMYLCASSLGYRTQETQYFGPGTRLLVL.

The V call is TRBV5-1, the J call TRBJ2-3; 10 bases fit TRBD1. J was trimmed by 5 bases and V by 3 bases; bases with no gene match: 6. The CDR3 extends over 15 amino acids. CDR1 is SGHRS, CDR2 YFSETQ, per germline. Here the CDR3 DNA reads TGCGCCAGCAGCTCCGGGACAGGGGACGGAGATACGCAGTATTTT. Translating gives CASSSGTGDGDTQYF.

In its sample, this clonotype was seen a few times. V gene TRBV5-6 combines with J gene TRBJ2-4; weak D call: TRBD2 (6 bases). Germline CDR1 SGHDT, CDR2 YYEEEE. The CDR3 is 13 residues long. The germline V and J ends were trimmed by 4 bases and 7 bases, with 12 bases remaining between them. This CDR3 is CASSPVGGNIQYF. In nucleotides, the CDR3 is TGTGCCAGCAGCCCGGTGGGGGGTAACATTCAGTACTTC.

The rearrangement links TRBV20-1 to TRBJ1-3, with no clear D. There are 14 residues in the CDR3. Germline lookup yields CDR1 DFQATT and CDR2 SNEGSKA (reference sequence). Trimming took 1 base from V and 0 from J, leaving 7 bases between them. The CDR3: CSARVWSSGNTIYF. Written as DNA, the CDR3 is TGCAGTGCTAGAGTATGGAGCTCTGGAAACACCATATATTTT.

The CDR3 DNA sequence: TGCGCCAGCAGCCAAGATTCAGCACTGGGACTAGTCAATGAGCAGTTCTTC. Its translation: CASSQDSALGLVNEQFF. This chain connects TRBV4-3 to TRBJ2-1, with TRBD2 matching 8 bases. CDR1 LGHNA and CDR2 YSLEER come from the germline V gene. V gave up 0 bases and J gave up 6 bases; unmatched junction bases: 10. CDR3 length equals 17 residues.

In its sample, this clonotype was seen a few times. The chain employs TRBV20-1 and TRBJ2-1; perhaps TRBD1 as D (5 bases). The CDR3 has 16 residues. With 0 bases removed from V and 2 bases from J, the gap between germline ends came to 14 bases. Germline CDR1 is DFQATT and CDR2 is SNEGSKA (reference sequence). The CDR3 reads CSARDNIRGPYNEQFF. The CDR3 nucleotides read TGCAGTGCTAGAGATAATATAAGGGGTCCCTACAATGAGCAGTTCTTC.

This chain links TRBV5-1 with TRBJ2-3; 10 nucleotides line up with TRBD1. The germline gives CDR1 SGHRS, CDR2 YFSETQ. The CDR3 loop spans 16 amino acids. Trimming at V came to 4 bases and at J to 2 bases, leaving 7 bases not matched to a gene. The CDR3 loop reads CASSPRDRGNTDTQYF. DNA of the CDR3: TGCGCCAGCAGCCCCCGGGACAGGGGAAACACAGATACGCAGTATTTT.

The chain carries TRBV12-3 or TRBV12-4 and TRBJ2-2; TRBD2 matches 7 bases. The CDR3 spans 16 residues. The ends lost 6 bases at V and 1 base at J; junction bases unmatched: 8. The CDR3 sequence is CASSAGLTQNTGELFF. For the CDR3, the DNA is TGTGCCAGCAGCGCGGGACTAACACAGAACACCGGGGAGCTGTTTTTT.

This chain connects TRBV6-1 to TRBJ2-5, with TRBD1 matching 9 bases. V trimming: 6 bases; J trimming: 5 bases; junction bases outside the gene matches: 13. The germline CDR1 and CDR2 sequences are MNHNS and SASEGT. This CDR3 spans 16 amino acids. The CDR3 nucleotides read TGTGCCAGCAGGGAGACGGGACAGGGAGGAGGGGAGACCCAGTACTTC. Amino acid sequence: CASRETGQGGGETQYF.

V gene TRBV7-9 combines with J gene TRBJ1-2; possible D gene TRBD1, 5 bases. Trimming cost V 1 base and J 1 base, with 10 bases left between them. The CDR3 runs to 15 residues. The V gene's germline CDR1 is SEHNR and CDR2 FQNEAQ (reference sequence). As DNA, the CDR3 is TGTGCCAGCAGCTTAGGCGGAGGGGTTAACTATGGCTACACCTTC. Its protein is CASSLGGGVNYGYTF. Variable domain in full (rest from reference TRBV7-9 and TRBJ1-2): DTGVSQNPRHKITKRGQNVTFRCDPISEHNRLYWYRQTLGQGPEFLTYFQNEAQLEKSRLLSDRFSAERPKGSFSTLEIQRTEQGDSAMYLCASSLGGGVNYGYTFGSGTRLTVV.

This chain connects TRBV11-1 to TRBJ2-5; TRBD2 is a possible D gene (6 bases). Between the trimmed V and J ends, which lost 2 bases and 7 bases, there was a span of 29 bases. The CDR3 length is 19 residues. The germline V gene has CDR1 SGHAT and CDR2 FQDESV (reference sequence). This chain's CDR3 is CASSLPTPTSSAPEGTQYF. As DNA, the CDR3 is TGTGCCAGCAGCTTACCAACCCCCACGAGTTCTGCTCCGGAGGGGACCCAGTACTTC.

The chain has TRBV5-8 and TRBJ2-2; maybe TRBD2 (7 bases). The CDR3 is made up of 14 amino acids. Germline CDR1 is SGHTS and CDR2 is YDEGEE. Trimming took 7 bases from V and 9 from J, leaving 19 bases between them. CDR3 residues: CASDPGGLVWELFF. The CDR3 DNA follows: TGTGCCAGCGACCCCGGGGGGCTCGTCTGGGAGCTGTTTTTT.

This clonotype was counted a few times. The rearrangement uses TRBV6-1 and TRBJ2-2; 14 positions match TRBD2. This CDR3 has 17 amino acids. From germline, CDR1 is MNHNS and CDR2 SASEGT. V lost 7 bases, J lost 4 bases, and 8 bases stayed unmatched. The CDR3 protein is CASKGLAGVGGTGELFF. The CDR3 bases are TGTGCCAGCAAGGGACTAGCGGGAGTGGGTGGCACCGGGGAGCTGTTTTTT.

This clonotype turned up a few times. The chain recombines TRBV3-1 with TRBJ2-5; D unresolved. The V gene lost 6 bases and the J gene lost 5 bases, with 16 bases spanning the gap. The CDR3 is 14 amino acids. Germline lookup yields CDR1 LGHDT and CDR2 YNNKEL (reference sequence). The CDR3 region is CASSLLRMRETQYF. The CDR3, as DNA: TGTGCCAGCAGTCTGCTACGGATGCGGGAGACCCAGTACTTC.